Listed here is a single T cell receptor (beta chain). Its antigen is unidentified. Germline V gene data show CDR1 as MDHEN and CDR2 as SYDVKM. The V end lost 8 bases, the J end lost 2 bases, and 13 bases lay between the germline ends. This CDR3 comprises 13 residues. This specimen belongs to a study of T-cell reconstitution after alpha-beta-depleted transplantation in children. Whole-study results and caveats: The origin of high day-60 TCRbeta diversity in some patients lay in surviving recipient T cells and thymic progenitors. Hyperexpanded clones declined; after one year, newly produced T cells mostly supplied diversity. Alpha-beta T cells about two months after transplant reportedly derived from several hundred expanded graft clones.

This sample's TCRbeta library carried unique molecular identifier barcodes. TCRdb independently ran MiXCR on the PCR reads; one entry per CDR3 protein. This table holds 55,000 to 65,000 distinct CDR3 sequences, 44% found once. This TCR was sampled from a male patient younger than 18 who had a stem cell transplant for acute lymphoblastic leukemia, so the T cells may come from the graft donor. The chain couples TRBV28 to TRBJ2-7, with D unclear. The input for sequencing was PBMCs, mostly from graft donor cells, taken 360 days after TCRalphabeta/CD19-depleted stem cell transplant. DNA of the CDR3: TGTGCCAGCCTGAACAGAGCCACCTACGAGCAGTACTTC. Translation gives CASLNRATYEQYF. Full variable domain (rest looked up from reference TRBV28 and TRBJ2-7): DVKVTQSSRYLVKRTGEKVFLECVQDMDHENMFWYRQDPGLGLRLIYFSYDVKMKEKGDIPEGYSVSREKKERFSLILESASTNQTSMYLCASLNRATYEQYFGPGTRLTVT.